This passage covers 3 T cell receptor beta chains from one sample sequenced in a study of cytomegalovirus exposure and HLA in healthy donors. Produced via immunoSEQ multiplex PCR; TCRdb's table is partial and in-frame only. The repertoire holds under 250,000 clones, with about nine tenths as singletons. Sequencing was carried out using PBMCs. These TCRs come from a woman aged 18-29 years in good health and CMV-seropositive.

The table lists this clone with a count of one. The CDR3 loop reads CASSYSDRSEQFF. CDR3 DNA sequence: TGTGCCAGCAGTTACTCCGACAGGAGTGAGCAGTTCTTC. This chain joins TRBV6-6 and TRBJ2-1; tentative D call: TRBD1 (6 bases). Trimming pared 0 bases from V and 9 bases from J, leaving 9 bases between. In germline, CDR1 is MNHNY, CDR2 SVGAGI (reference sequence). The CDR3 runs 13 residues.

The chain combines TRBV25-1 with TRBJ1-4; the D gene is possibly TRBD1 (6 bases). The CDR3 sequence is 15 residues long. Looked up from germline, CDR1 is MGHDK and CDR2 is SYGVNS. V lost 8 bases and J lost 3, with 16 bases in between. Written as DNA, the CDR3 is TGTGCCAGCTCCCCGGGCAGGGGCCCTAATGAAAAACTGTTTTTT. Residues: CASSPGRGPNEKLFF.

There are a few counts of this clone. This chain uses TRBV18 with TRBJ2-5, with D maybe TRBD2 (6 bases). CDR1 is KGHSH, CDR2 LQKENI, per germline. The CDR3 runs to 15 residues. V lost 2 bases and J 4 bases, leaving 14 bases between the germline ends. CDR3 coding DNA: TGTGCCAGCTCACCAAGGGAGGCCCGAGGAGAGACCCAGTACTTC. Protein: CASSPREARGETQYF.